The 4 T cell receptor beta chains below were found in one sample sequenced in a study of blood T cells in healthy people across ages. A second PCR of about 6 to 11 cycles used a sample-barcoded 5' primer and a J-beta primer mix. MiXCR, applied by TCRdb to the 5' RACE reads, yields one record per CDR3 protein. The data show about 730,000 distinct CDR3 sequences, roughly two fifths seen once. Sequencing was performed on blood. The receptors were sampled from a woman in her fifties or sixties in good health.

This chain connects TRBV20-1 to TRBJ1-5, with no clear D. Germline assignment: CDR1 DFQATT and CDR2 SNEGSKA (reference sequence). The CDR3 covers 16 residues. V was clipped by 0 bases and J by 0 bases, with 12 bases between them. This chain's CDR3 is CSARDLELYSNQPQHF. In DNA, the CDR3 is TGCAGTGCTAGAGATTTGGAACTTTATAGCAATCAGCCCCAGCATTTT.

CDR3 loop: CASSQELTSGDAAFF. In DNA form, the CDR3 reads TGCGCCAGCAGCCAAGAGCTGACTAGCGGGGACGCAGCGTTCTTC. The rearrangement links TRBV4-3 to TRBJ2-1, with 11 bases fitting TRBD2. The V gene's germline CDR1 is LGHNA and CDR2 YSLEER. The CDR3 covers 15 residues. J lost 15 bases, V lost 0 bases, and 10 bases had no gene match.

The CDR3 here is CASRKPENEQFF. The CDR3 coding sequence is TGTGCCAGCAGAAAGCCGGAGAATGAGCAGTTCTTC. This chain joins TRBV6-6 and TRBJ2-1; D unclear. Trimming left V 6 bases short and J 7 bases short, with 10 bases between. CDR1 is MNHNY and CDR2 is SVGAGI in the germline V gene (reference sequence). The CDR3 spans 12 residues.

The rearrangement joins TRBV28 to TRBJ2-5; 7 bases match TRBD1. The tail of the sequence fits TRBJ2-7 better, so the J call may be wrong. This CDR3 has 13 amino acids. Germline loops: CDR1 MDHEN, CDR2 SYDVKM. CDR3 residues: CASSFPTGVEQYF. DNA of the CDR3: TGTGCCAGCAGTTTCCCTACAGGGGTCGAGCAGTACTTC.